The rows below give T cell receptor beta chains drawn from one sample of a study of shared clonotypes between healthy human individuals. TCRdb's table, derived via immunoSEQ multiplex PCR, lists solely in-frame clones and lacks some. The repertoire holds just over 2,000,000 clones, with 85% to 95% as singletons. Sequencing input: naive CD8+ T cells sorted from blood. The source of these receptors is a man aged 18 to 30 in good health. The CDR3 runs from the conserved cysteine through the conserved F or W.

v_call,cdr3_aa
TRBV28,CASLYTGSNQPQHF
TRBV27,CASSLSIPTGSYNSPLHF
TRBV7-2,CASSEGMTGGNTIYF
TRBV11-2,CASSLERQDYYEQYF
TRBV19,CASSPNQGWMENQPQHF
TRBV28,CASTGDVINEQFF
TRBV5-1,CASSLGAGGGYEQYF
TRBV4-3,CASSQDLRGETQYF
TRBV2,CASSELLGKEQYF
TRBV11-2,CASSLIRGRIDTQYF
TRBV25-1,CASSAGVTEAFF
TRBV4-1,CASSQAPASGNTIYF
TRBV7-9,CASSPSSDRVGANVLTF
TRBV19,CASSWGLEAFF
TRBV4-1,CASSQVWSYQETQYF
TRBV9,CASSAKPGGEPYNEQFF
TRBV11-1,CASSLEQGWTEAFF
TRBV6-5,CASSFLERAEGNEQFF
TRBV7-9,CASSLERVDQYF
TRBV9,CASSVVGTSVTGELFF
TRBV29-1,CSATGTDSYEQYF
TRBV2,CAGGLAGVDEQFF